The present T cell receptor (beta chain) was sequenced within a study of read filtering for tumor transcriptome and immune sequencing (dated by TCRdb to the early 2020s). Study-wide context: Of the patients in the cohort, around 18 were male and over 11 were female, and their mean age was around 66 years, with a range of about 40 to 85. By revised international staging, roughly 8 patients were R-ISS I, about 15 were R-ISS II and 6 or 7 were R-ISS III. After DNase treatment, whole-transcriptome libraries were prepared with the TruSeq RNA Access Library Prep Kit. TCR-region mapped reads per sample ranged from about 4 to 11 million with IR-seq versus only roughly 85 to 1273 with RNA-seq. Using the same bone marrow samples, the study ran both targeted immune repertoire sequencing and bulk whole-transcriptome sequencing and then compared the TCR repertoires from each method. One main goal was a read-filtering strategy for immune repertoire data, in particular deciding whether clonotypes backed by only one read should be removed. Here is what the overall study found, with its caveats: Single-read clonotypes made up roughly 80% of clonotypes but 3% to 3.5% of total reads in IR-seq, and just under 75% of clonotypes and roughly 45% of reads in RNA-seq. Compared with RNA-seq, IR-seq captured clonotypes at much higher depth and more reliably, and a smaller IR-seq throughput was enough to identify most shared clonotypes. Rather than purified T cells, the sorted CD138-negative fraction was a mixed bone marrow immune population. Removing single-read clonotypes increased the correlation between IR-seq and RNA-seq shared clonotype proportions.

This clonotype was counted at least ten times. Its antigen specificity is not known. No much larger clone is present one base from it, and per-base qualities are unavailable. Bone marrow was sampled from every patient at the time of active disease. Ficoll-Hypaque density gradient centrifugation was used to isolate the bone marrow mononuclear cells. Myeloma plasma cells were removed and CD138-negative cells were obtained by negative selection following labeling with CD138 magnetic microbeads on a MACS separator. Flow cytometry on an Attune NxT with CD138 antibodies was used to check the purity of the isolated cells. TRIzol reagent was used to extract total RNA, and a NanoDrop spectrophotometer was used to quantify the extracted RNA. For each patient, the CD138-negative bone marrow sample underwent paired RNA-seq and IR-seq. The germline V gene (reference sequence) specifies GTSNPN as CDR1 and SVGIG as CDR2. A distance of 15 bases separates the germline ends of V and J, which lose 0 bases and 7 bases respectively. Reading from cysteine to phenylalanine, the CDR3 counts 14 amino acids. The DNA shown is the 42-base CDR3, in frame from base 1.

Starting from roughly 440 ng RNA, TCR libraries were constructed with the Immunoverse kit using molecular barcoded adaptors that cover the alpha/delta and beta/gamma chains. TCR library preparation was performed with the same RNA that was used for transcriptome sequencing. TCR libraries were sequenced on an Illumina HiSeq 4000 with 2 x 150 cycles. The original methods were these. With MiXCR, TCR reads were aligned to human V, D, J and C references and assembled into CDR3 clonotypes, with quality filtering and error correction included. Clonotype counts and gene usage diversity were analyzed with the tcR package in R. For inspection of raw mapping reads, RNA-seq reads were mapped by STAR aligner version 2.5.3a onto GRCh37 of the human genome. To test how sequencing depth affected the clonotypes detected, IR-seq fastq files were randomly downsampled with Seqtk 1.3. TCRdb itself trimmed the public reads at Q25 with fastp, ran MiXCR and retained productive beta chains. Each record represents a unique CDR3 protein, reported with the most common genes and DNA among its rows. These V and J calls originate from TCRdb's pipeline instead of the authors' own analysis. For this sample there are 49,000 or so distinct CDR3 sequences; around 12% appear just once. The top ten clones comprise less than 15% of the sample.

The source is a donor aged 40 or over with multiple myeloma. The chain is assembled from TRBV30 and TRBJ1-1; the D gene is perhaps TRBD1, on 6 matching bases. The material sequenced was a population of CD138-negative cells sorted from bone marrow. Interpreted using the paper, the cell subset or site label stands for: bone marrow mononuclear cells depleted of CD138+ plasma/myeloma cells by negative magnetic selection. CDR3 sequence: CAWSVGPGANEAFF. The nucleotide sequence reads TGTGCCTGGAGTGTTGGGCCAGGGGCGAATGAAGCTTTCTTT.